The rows below give T cell receptor beta chains drawn from one sample of a study of cytomegalovirus exposure and HLA in healthy donors. Sequencing used immunoSEQ multiplex PCR; TCRdb keeps in-frame clones, though not all of them. Of about 260,000 clones listed, about 66% are singletons. Sequenced material: PBMCs. The source is a female donor in good health and CMV-seronegative. CDR3s include the opening cysteine and the closing phenylalanine or tryptophan. D genes are given only for firm matches. Size values are once, few and many counts, or a class for expanded clones, and some rows have none.

v_call: TRBV5-6; j_call: TRBJ1-6; clone_size: few; d_call: TRBD1; cdr3_aa: CASSRQGMNSPLHF; cdr3_nt: TGTGCCAGCAGCCGACAGGGGATGAATTCACCCCTCCACTTT
v_call: TRBV28; j_call: TRBJ1-3; clone_size: .; d_call: TRBD1; cdr3_aa: CASSGTARSSGNTIYF; cdr3_nt: TGTGCCAGCAGTGGGACAGCTCGGAGTTCTGGAAACACCATATATTTT
v_call: TRBV5-4; j_call: TRBJ2-1; clone_size: .; d_call: .; cdr3_aa: CASSLQGKSGNEQFF; cdr3_nt: TGTGCCAGCAGCTTGCAGGGGAAATCTGGGAATGAGCAGTTCTTC
v_call: TRBV27; j_call: TRBJ2-4; clone_size: few; d_call: TRBD2; cdr3_aa: CASRGLAGGNIQYF; cdr3_nt: TGTGCCAGCAGGGGACTAGCGGGAGGGAACATTCAGTACTTC
v_call: TRBV27; j_call: TRBJ1-1; clone_size: .; d_call: .; cdr3_aa: CATKPGIGMNTEAFF; cdr3_nt: TGTGCCACAAAACCGGGGATTGGCATGAACACTGAAGCTTTCTTT
v_call: TRBV21-1; j_call: TRBJ2-7; clone_size: .; d_call: .; cdr3_aa: CASSSPTSGASYEQYF; cdr3_nt: TGTGCCAGCAGCTCGCCGACTAGCGGGGCTTCCTACGAGCAGTACTTC
v_call: TRBV6-5; j_call: TRBJ1-1; clone_size: once; d_call: .; cdr3_aa: CASRTYNREGEAFF; cdr3_nt: TGTGCCAGCAGGACCTATAACAGGGAGGGTGAAGCTTTCTTT
v_call: TRBV11-3; j_call: TRBJ2-2; clone_size: .; d_call: .; cdr3_aa: CASTPRTGELFF; cdr3_nt: TGTGCCAGCACCCCTAGGACCGGGGAGCTGTTTTTT
v_call: TRBV27; j_call: TRBJ2-3; clone_size: .; d_call: TRBD1; cdr3_aa: CASSSRDRGRDTQYF; cdr3_nt: TGTGCCAGCAGCAGCCGGGACAGGGGAAGAGATACGCAGTATTTT
v_call: TRBV7-8; j_call: TRBJ2-7; clone_size: .; d_call: TRBD1; cdr3_aa: CASSGRTGSSYEQYF; cdr3_nt: TGTGCCAGCAGTGGGCGGACAGGAAGCTCCTACGAGCAGTACTTC
v_call: TRBV4-1; j_call: TRBJ1-2; clone_size: .; d_call: TRBD1; cdr3_aa: CASSQWSGQSYGYTF; cdr3_nt: TGCGCCAGCAGCCAATGGTCGGGACAGTCATATGGCTACACCTTC
v_call: TRBV9; j_call: TRBJ1-1; clone_size: few; d_call: .; cdr3_aa: CASSGGREAFF; cdr3_nt: TGTGCCAGCAGCGGGGGGCGGGAAGCTTTCTTT
v_call: TRBV7-9; j_call: TRBJ2-5; clone_size: .; d_call: TRBD1; cdr3_aa: CATSGQGNF; cdr3_nt: TGTGCCACCTCGGGACAGGGGAACTTC
v_call: TRBV7-9; j_call: TRBJ2-5; clone_size: .; d_call: .; cdr3_aa: CASSTEGRKETQYF; cdr3_nt: TGTGCCAGCAGCACCGAGGGCAGAAAAGAGACCCAGTACTTC
v_call: TRBV25-1; j_call: TRBJ2-7; clone_size: few; d_call: .; cdr3_aa: CASSGGAGRDSYEQYF; cdr3_nt: TGTGCCAGCAGCGGTGGGGCGGGACGGGACTCCTACGAGCAGTACTTC
v_call: TRBV9; j_call: TRBJ2-7; clone_size: few; d_call: TRBD2; cdr3_aa: CASSVGASGSSEQYF; cdr3_nt: TGTGCCAGCAGCGTAGGTGCTAGCGGGAGCTCCGAGCAGTACTTC
v_call: TRBV10-1; j_call: TRBJ1-5; clone_size: .; d_call: .; cdr3_aa: CASSESAGQPQHF; cdr3_nt: TGCGCCAGCAGTGAGTCGGCGGGTCAGCCCCAGCATTTT
v_call: TRBV10-1; j_call: TRBJ2-7; clone_size: .; d_call: TRBD2; cdr3_aa: CASSGTSGRARVEEQYF; cdr3_nt: TGCGCCAGCAGTGGGACTAGCGGGAGAGCCCGGGTTGAGGAGCAGTACTTC
v_call: TRBV7-2; j_call: TRBJ1-3; clone_size: few; d_call: .; cdr3_aa: CASSSRDISGNTIYF; cdr3_nt: TGTGCCAGCAGCTCCCGGGACATCTCTGGAAACACCATATATTTT
v_call: TRBV10-2; j_call: TRBJ1-1; clone_size: .; d_call: .; cdr3_aa: CASSERQAWTEAFF; cdr3_nt: TGCGCCAGCAGTGAAAGGCAGGCGTGGACTGAAGCTTTCTTT
v_call: TRBV29-1; j_call: TRBJ1-2; clone_size: .; d_call: .; cdr3_aa: CSVRQREYGYTF; cdr3_nt: TGCAGCGTTAGGCAGAGGGAGTATGGCTACACCTTC
v_call: TRBV4-1; j_call: TRBJ2-2; clone_size: .; d_call: .; cdr3_aa: CASSQAGATGQGTGELFF; cdr3_nt: TGCGCCAGCAGCCAAGCGGGGGCGACAGGGCAGGGCACCGGGGAGCTGTTTTTT
v_call: TRBV7-9; j_call: TRBJ2-5; clone_size: few; d_call: .; cdr3_aa: CASSGGQQETQYF; cdr3_nt: TGTGCCAGCAGTGGGGGACAACAGGAGACCCAGTACTTC
v_call: TRBV19; j_call: TRBJ1-3; clone_size: .; d_call: .; cdr3_aa: CASNPAGISGNTIYF; cdr3_nt: TGTGCCAGTAACCCCGCAGGAATCTCTGGAAACACCATATATTTT
v_call: TRBV19; j_call: TRBJ2-7; clone_size: once; d_call: TRBD1; cdr3_aa: CAWRQGEHEQYF; cdr3_nt: TGTGCCTGGAGGCAGGGGGAACACGAGCAGTACTTC
v_call: TRBV15; j_call: TRBJ2-7; clone_size: few; d_call: .; cdr3_aa: CATAGAASEQYF; cdr3_nt: TGTGCCACCGCAGGGGCGGCCTCCGAGCAGTACTTC
v_call: TRBV5-1; j_call: TRBJ1-5; clone_size: .; d_call: .; cdr3_aa: CASSLEGGTQPQHF; cdr3_nt: TGCGCCAGCAGCTTGGAGGGAGGGACTCAGCCCCAGCATTTT
v_call: TRBV13; j_call: TRBJ2-7; clone_size: .; d_call: .; cdr3_aa: CASSLGLVGGEQYF; cdr3_nt: TGTGCCAGCAGCTTAGGACTAGTCGGAGGCGAGCAGTACTTC
v_call: TRBV5-4; j_call: TRBJ2-1; clone_size: .; d_call: .; cdr3_aa: CASSLDLSGDEQFF; cdr3_nt: TGTGCCAGCAGCCTGGACCTCTCGGGAGATGAGCAGTTCTTC
v_call: TRBV19; j_call: TRBJ2-1; clone_size: few; d_call: TRBD2; cdr3_aa: CASTPSGGGLPAEQFF; cdr3_nt: TGTGCCAGTACCCCATCTGGCGGGGGACTCCCCGCGGAGCAGTTCTTC
v_call: TRBV27; j_call: TRBJ2-7; clone_size: .; d_call: .; cdr3_aa: CASSLSPVHEQYF; cdr3_nt: TGTGCCAGCAGTTTATCCCCCGTCCACGAGCAGTACTTC
v_call: TRBV2; j_call: TRBJ2-1; clone_size: .; d_call: .; cdr3_aa: CASSADPGGYNEQFF; cdr3_nt: TGTGCCAGCAGTGCGGACCCCGGCGGGTACAATGAGCAGTTCTTC
v_call: TRBV5-1; j_call: TRBJ1-4; clone_size: few; d_call: TRBD1; cdr3_aa: CASSHATGDANEKLFF; cdr3_nt: TGCGCCAGCAGCCATGCAACAGGGGACGCTAATGAAAAACTGTTTTTT
v_call: TRBV30; j_call: TRBJ2-5; clone_size: .; d_call: .; cdr3_aa: CAWSVVRGQETQYF; cdr3_nt: TGTGCCTGGAGTGTGGTTCGGGGGCAAGAGACCCAGTACTTC
v_call: TRBV7-9; j_call: TRBJ2-6; clone_size: once; d_call: .; cdr3_aa: CASRPEGANVLTF; cdr3_nt: TGTGCCAGCAGGCCCGAGGGGGCCAACGTCCTGACTTTC
v_call: TRBV9; j_call: TRBJ2-3; clone_size: .; d_call: TRBD1; cdr3_aa: CASSVARTGGADTQYF; cdr3_nt: TGTGCCAGCAGCGTAGCCCGGACAGGGGGCGCAGATACGCAGTATTTT